The present T cell receptor (beta chain) was sequenced within a study of regulatory T cells in long-lasting Graves disease. Study conclusions and caveats: Persistent Graves' patients showed less TCR diversity than newly diagnosed patients showed. Newly diagnosed patients shared about a thousand public clonotypes; persistent patients shared around 2,500.

PBMC RNA served as the TCR library source. Each CDR3 protein is one row after TCRdb ran MiXCR on the reads. The sample holds roughly 640 distinct CDR3 sequences, approximately 59% seen once. As regards this clonotype: Its antigen remains unknown.

Germline V gives CDR1 SQVTM, CDR2 ANQGSEA. CDR3 size: 13 residues. V lost 3 bases to trimming and J lost 7 bases; unmatched junction nucleotides: 6. The sequence was obtained from a female donor with Graves disease. The sample consisted of peripheral blood mononuclear cells (PBMCs), taken with antithyroid drug treatment, in newly diagnosed or persistent Graves disease (not recorded which). This chain joins TRBV29-1 and TRBJ2-1; 7 nucleotides agree with TRBD1. CDR3 bases: TGCAGCGTTGATGGGCAGGGGGAGAATGAGCAGTTCTTC. Amino acid sequence: CSVDGQGENEQFF.